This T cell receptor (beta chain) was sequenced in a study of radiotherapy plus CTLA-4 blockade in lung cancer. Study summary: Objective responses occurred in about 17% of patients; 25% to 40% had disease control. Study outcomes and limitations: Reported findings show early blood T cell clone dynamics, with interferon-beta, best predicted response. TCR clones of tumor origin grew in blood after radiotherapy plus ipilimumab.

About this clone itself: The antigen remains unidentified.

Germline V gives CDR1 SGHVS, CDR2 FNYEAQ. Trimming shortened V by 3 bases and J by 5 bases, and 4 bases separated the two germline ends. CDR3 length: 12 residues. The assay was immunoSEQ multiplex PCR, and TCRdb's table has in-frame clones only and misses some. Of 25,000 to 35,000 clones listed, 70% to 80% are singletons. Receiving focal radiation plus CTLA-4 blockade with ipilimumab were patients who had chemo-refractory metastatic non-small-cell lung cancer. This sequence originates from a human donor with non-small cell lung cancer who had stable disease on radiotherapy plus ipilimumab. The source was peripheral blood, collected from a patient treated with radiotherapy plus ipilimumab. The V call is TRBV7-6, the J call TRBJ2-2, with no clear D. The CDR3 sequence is CASSFRTGELFF. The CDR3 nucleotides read TGTGCCAGCAGCTTTAGGACCGGGGAGCTGTTTTTT.